The TCR beta chain under discussion was sequenced for a study of blood T cell repertoires in COVID-19. Only in-frame clones appear in the TCRdb table, and some are missing; sequencing was by immunoSEQ multiplex PCR. This sample has about 530,000 clones, with around 90% found just once. While infection was still active, Seattle patients were enrolled and then followed longitudinally. Sequencing used peripheral blood. The clonotype was recovered from a woman in her forties or fifties with COVID-19, enrolled during active disease.

CDR3 nucleotide sequence: TGTGCCAGCAGCCAACGTAATTCCGGTCGGGCTAACTATGGCTACACCTTC. This translates into CASSQRNSGRANYGYTF. The rearrangement uses TRBV3-1 (or the pseudogene TRBV3-2) and TRBJ1-2; D gene uncertain. The V end lost 2 bases, the J end lost 0 bases, and 16 bases lay between the germline ends. Germline V gene sequence: CDR1 LGHDT, CDR2 YNNKEL (reference sequence). The CDR3 is 17 residues long.